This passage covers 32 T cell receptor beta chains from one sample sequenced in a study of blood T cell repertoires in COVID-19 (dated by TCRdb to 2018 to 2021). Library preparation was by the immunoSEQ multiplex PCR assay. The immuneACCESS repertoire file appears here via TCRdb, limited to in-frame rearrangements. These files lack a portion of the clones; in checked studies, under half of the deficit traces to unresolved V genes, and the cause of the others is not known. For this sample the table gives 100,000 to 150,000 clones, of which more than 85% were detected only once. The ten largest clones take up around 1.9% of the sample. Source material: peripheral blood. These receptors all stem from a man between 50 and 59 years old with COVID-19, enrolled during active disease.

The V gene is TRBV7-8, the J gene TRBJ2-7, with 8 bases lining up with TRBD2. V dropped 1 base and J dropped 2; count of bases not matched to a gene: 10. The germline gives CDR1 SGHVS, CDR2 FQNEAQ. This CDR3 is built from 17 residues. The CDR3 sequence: CASSLGGGAGGPYEQYF. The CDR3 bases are TGTGCCAGCAGCTTAGGCGGCGGGGCGGGAGGTCCCTACGAGCAGTACTTC. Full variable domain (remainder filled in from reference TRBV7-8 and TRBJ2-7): GAGVSQSPRYKVAKRGQDVALRCDPISGHVSLFWYQQALGQGPEFLTYFQNEAQLDKSGLPSDRFFAERPEGSVSTLKIQRTQQEDSAVYLCASSLGGGAGGPYEQYFGPGTRLTVT.

In DNA form, the CDR3 reads TGTGCCAGCAGCTTAGATACTAACTCCTACGAGCAGTACGTC. Translating gives CASSLDTNSYEQYV. The chain employs TRBV11-2 and TRBJ2-7; D gene ambiguous. Trimming took 0 bases from V and 0 from J, leaving 6 bases between them. CDR3 size: 14 residues. The germline gives CDR1 SGHAT, CDR2 FQNNGV.

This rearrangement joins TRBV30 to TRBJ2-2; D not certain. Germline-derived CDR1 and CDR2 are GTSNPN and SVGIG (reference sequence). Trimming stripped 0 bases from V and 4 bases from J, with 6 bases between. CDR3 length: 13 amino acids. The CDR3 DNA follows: TGTGCCTGGAGTGTACAGATCACCGGGGAGCTGTTTTTT. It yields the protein CAWSVQITGELFF.

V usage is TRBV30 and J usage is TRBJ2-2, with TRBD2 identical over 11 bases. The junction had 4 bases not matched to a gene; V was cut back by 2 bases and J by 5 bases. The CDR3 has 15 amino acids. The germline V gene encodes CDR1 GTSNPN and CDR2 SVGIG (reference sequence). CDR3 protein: CAWSTLAGATGELFF. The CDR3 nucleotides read TGTGCCTGGAGTACACTAGCGGGAGCGACCGGGGAGCTGTTTTTT.

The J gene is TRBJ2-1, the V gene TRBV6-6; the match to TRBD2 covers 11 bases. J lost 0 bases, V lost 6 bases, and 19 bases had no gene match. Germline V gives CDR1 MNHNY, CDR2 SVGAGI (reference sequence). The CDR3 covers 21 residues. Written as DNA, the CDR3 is TGTGCCAGCAGCTACCAAATGAGACTAGCGGGAACGCCGAGCTCCTACAATGAGCAGTTCTTC. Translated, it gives CASSYQMRLAGTPSSYNEQFF.

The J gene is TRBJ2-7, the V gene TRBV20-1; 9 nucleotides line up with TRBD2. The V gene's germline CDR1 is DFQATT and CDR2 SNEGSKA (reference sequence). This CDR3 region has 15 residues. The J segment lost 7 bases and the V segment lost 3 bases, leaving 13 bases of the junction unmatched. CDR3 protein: CSASDLGSGRWEQYV. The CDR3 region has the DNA TGCAGTGCTAGTGATCTTGGGAGCGGGAGGTGGGAGCAGTACGTC.

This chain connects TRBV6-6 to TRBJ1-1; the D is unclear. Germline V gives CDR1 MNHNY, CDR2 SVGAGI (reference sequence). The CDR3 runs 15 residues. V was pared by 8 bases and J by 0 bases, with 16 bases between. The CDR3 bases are TGTGCCAGCGCACCTCGGAGCCCTTTGAACACTGAAGCTTTCTTT. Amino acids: CASAPRSPLNTEAFF.

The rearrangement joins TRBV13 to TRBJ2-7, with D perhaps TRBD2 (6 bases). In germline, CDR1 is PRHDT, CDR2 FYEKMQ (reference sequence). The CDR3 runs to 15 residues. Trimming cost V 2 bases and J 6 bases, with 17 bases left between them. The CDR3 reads CASSLWGGKSGEQYF. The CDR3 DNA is TGTGCCAGCAGCTTATGGGGCGGGAAGTCGGGCGAGCAGTACTTC.

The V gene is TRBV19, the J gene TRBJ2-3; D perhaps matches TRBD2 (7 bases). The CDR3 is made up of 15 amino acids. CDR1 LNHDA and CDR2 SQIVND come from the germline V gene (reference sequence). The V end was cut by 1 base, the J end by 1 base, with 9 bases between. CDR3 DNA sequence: TGTGCCAGTAGTATAGCGGGGGGCCGCACAGATACGCAGTATTTT. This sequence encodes CASSIAGGRTDTQYF.

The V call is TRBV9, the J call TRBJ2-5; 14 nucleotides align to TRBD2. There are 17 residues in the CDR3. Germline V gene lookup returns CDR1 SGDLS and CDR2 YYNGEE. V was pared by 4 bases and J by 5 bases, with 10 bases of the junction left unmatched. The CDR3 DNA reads TGTGCCAGCAGCCCAGCAACGGGACTAGCGGGAGTTGAGACCCAGTACTTC. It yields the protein CASSPATGLAGVETQYF.

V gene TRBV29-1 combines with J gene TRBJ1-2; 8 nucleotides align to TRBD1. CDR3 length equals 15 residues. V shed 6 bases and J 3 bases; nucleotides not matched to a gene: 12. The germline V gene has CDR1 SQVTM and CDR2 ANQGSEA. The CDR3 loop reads CSVHGQGPKDYGYTF. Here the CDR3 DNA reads TGCAGCGTGCATGGACAGGGTCCGAAAGACTATGGCTACACCTTC.

The CDR3 nucleotides are TGTGCCAGTACCATCGGACTAGGCCGAAGCACAGATACGCAGTATTTT. This gives the protein CASTIGLGRSTDTQYF. The chain couples TRBV19 to TRBJ2-3; 7 nucleotides agree with TRBD2. The CDR3 is 16 residues long. Germline loops: CDR1 LNHDA, CDR2 SQIVND (reference sequence). Unmatched junction bases numbered 10, after V lost 7 bases and J lost 0 bases.

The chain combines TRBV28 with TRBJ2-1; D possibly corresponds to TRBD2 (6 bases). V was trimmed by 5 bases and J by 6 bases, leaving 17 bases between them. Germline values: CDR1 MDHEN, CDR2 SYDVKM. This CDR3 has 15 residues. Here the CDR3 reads CASSGASEMGNEQFF. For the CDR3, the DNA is TGTGCCAGCAGTGGGGCTAGCGAAATGGGCAATGAGCAGTTCTTC. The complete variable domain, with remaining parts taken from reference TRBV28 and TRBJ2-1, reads DVKVTQSSRYLVKRTGEKVFLECVQDMDHENMFWYRQDPGLGLRLIYFSYDVKMKEKGDIPEGYSVSREKKERFSLILESASTNQTSMYLCASSGASEMGNEQFFGPGTRLTVL.

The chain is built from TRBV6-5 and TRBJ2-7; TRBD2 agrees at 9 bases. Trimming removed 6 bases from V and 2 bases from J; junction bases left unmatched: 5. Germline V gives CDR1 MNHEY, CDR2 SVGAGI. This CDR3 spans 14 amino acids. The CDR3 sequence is CASRVAGDTYEQYV. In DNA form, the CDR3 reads TGTGCCAGCAGAGTAGCGGGAGACACCTACGAGCAGTACGTC.

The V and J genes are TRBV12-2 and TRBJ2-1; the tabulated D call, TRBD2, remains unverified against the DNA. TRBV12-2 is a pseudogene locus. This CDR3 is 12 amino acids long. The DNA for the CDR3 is TGTGCAAGTCGCTTATTAGTTAATGAGCAGTTCTTC. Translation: CASRLLVNEQFF.

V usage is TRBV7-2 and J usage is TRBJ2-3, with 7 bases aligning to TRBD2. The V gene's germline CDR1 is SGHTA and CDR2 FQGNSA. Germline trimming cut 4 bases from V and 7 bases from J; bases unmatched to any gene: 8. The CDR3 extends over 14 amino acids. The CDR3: CASSSSGRTNTQYF. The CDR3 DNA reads TGTGCCAGCAGCTCTTCCGGGAGGACAAATACGCAGTATTTT.

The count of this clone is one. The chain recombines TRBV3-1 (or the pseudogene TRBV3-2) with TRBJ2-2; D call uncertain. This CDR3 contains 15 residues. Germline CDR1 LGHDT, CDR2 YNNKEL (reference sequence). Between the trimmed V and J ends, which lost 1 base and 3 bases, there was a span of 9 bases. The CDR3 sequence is CASSQVGLDTGELFF. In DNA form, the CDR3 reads TGTGCCAGCAGCCAAGTCGGGTTGGACACCGGGGAGCTGTTTTTT.

CDR3 amino acids: CASSYEDLSSYEQYF. The CDR3, as DNA: TGTGCCAGCAGTTACGAGGACTTGTCCTCCTACGAGCAGTACTTC. The chain recombines TRBV6-2 or TRBV6-3 with TRBJ2-7, with D perhaps matching TRBD2 (5 bases). The CDR3 runs to 15 residues. Germline V gene lookup returns CDR1 MNHEY and CDR2 SVGEGT. Between the trimmed V and J ends, which lost 2 bases and 0 bases, there was a span of 11 bases.

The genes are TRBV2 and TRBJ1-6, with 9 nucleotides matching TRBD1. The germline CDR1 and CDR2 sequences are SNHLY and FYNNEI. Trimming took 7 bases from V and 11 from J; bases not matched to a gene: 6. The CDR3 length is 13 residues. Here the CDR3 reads CASMGQGSPPLHF. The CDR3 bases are TGTGCCAGCATGGGACAGGGTAGTCCACCCCTCCACTTT.

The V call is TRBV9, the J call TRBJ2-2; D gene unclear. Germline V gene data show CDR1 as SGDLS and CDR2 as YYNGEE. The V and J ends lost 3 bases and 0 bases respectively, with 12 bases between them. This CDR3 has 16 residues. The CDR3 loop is CASSARVQTNTGELFF. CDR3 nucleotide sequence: TGTGCCAGCAGCGCCCGTGTCCAGACGAACACCGGGGAGCTGTTTTTT.

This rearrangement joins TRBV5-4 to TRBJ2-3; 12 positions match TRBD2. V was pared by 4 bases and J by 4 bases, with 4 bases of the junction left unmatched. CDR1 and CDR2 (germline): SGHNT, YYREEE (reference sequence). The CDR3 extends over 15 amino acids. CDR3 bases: TGTGCCAGCAGCCCCAGACTAGCGGGGGCAGATACGCAGTATTTT. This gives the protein CASSPRLAGADTQYF. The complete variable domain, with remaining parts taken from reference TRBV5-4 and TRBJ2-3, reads ETGVTQSPTHLIKTRGQQVTLRCSSQSGHNTVSWYQQALGQGPQFIFQYYREEENGRGNFPPRFSGLQFPNYSSELNVNALELDDSALYLCASSPRLAGADTQYFGPGTRLTVL.

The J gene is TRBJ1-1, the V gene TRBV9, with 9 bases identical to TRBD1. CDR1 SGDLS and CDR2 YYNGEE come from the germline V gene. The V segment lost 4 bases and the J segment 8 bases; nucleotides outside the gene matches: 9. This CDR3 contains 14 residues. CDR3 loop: CASSPSGDRAEAFF. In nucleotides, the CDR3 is TGTGCCAGCAGCCCTAGTGGGGACAGGGCGGAAGCTTTCTTT. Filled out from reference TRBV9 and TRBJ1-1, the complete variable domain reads DSGVTQTPKHLITATGQRVTLRCSPRSGDLSVYWYQQSLDQGLQFLIQYYNGEERAKGNILERFSAQQFPDLHSELNLSSLELGDSALYFCASSPSGDRAEAFFGQGTRLTVV.

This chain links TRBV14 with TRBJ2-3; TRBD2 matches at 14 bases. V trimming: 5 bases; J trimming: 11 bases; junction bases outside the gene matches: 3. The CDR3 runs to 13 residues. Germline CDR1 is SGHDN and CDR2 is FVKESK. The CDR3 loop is CASSLGLAGEQYF. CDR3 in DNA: TGTGCCAGCAGCTTGGGACTAGCGGGAGAGCAGTATTTT.

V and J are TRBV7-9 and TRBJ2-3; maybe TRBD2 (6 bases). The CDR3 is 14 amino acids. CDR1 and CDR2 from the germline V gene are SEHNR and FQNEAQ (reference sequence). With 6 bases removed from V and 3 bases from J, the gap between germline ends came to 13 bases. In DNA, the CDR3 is TGTGCCAGCAGTAAGACGGGAGTAACAGATACGCAGTATTTT. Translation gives CASSKTGVTDTQYF.

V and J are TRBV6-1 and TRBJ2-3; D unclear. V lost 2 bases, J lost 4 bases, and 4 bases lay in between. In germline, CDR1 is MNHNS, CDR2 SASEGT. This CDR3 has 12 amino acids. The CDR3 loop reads CASSELADTQYF. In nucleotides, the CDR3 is TGTGCCAGCAGTGAATTAGCAGATACGCAGTATTTT.

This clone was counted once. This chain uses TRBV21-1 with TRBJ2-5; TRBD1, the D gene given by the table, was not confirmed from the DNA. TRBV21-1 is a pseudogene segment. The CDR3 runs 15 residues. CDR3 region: CASSRGQGCQETQYF. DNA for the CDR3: TGTGCCAGCAGCAGGGGACAGGGGTGCCAAGAGACCCAGTACTTC.

CDR3 region: CAITGTPPREQYV. Here the CDR3 DNA reads TGTGCCATAACCGGGACTCCTCCCAGGGAGCAGTACGTC. The V call is TRBV21-1, the J call TRBJ2-7; TRBD2, the D gene given by the table, was not confirmed from the DNA. TRBV21-1 is listed as a pseudogene. This CDR3 region has 13 residues.

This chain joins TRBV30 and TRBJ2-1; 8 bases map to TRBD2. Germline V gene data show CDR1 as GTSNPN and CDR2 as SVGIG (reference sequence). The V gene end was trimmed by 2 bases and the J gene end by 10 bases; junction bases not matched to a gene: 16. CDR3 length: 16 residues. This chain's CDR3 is CAWSPSLGLVLGEQFF. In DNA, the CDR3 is TGTGCCTGGAGTCCTAGCCTGGGACTAGTATTAGGAGAGCAGTTCTTC.

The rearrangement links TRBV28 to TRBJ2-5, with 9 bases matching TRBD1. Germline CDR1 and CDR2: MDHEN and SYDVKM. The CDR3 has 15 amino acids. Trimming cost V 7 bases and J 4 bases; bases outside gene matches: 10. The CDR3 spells CASTSGTGHGETQYF. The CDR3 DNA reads TGTGCCAGCACCTCCGGGACAGGGCATGGAGAGACCCAGTACTTC.

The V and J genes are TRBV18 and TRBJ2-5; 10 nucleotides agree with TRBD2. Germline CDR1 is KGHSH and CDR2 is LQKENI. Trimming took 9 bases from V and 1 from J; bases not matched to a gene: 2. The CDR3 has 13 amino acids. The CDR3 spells CASRLAGQETQYF. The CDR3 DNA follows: TGTGCCAGTCGACTAGCGGGCCAAGAGACCCAGTACTTC.

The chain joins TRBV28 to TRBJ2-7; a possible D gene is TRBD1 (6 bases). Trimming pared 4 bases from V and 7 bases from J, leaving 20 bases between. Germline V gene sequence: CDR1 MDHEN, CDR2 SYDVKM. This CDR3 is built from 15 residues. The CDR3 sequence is CASSSITGSQGEQYV. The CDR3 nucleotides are TGTGCCAGCAGTTCGATAACAGGGTCGCAAGGGGAGCAGTACGTC.

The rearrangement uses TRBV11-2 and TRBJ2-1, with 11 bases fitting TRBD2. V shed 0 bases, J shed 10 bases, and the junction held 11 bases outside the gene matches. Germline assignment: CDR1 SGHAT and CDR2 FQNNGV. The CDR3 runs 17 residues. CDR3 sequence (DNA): TGTGCCAGCAGCTTAGAGTCTACTAGCGGGAGCTTCGGAGAGCAGTTCTTC. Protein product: CASSLESTSGSFGEQFF.